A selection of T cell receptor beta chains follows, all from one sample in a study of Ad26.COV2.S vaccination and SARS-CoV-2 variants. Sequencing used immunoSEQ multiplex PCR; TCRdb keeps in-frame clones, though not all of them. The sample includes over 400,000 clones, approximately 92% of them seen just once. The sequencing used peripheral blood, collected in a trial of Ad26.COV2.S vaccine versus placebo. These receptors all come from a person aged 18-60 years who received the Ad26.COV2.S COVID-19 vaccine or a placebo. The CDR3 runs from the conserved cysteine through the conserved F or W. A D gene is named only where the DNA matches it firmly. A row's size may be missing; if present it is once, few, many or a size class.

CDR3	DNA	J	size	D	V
CASSPLGVTNEKLFF	TGCGCCAGCAGCCCCCTCGGGGTTACTAATGAAAAACTGTTTTTT	TRBJ1-4	-	-	TRBV4-1
CATANRDSNQPQHF	TGTGCCACCGCAAACAGGGATAGCAATCAGCCCCAGCATTTT	TRBJ1-5	-	-	TRBV6-5
CATSDLGTGKSTGTQYF	TGTGCCACCAGTGATTTGGGGACAGGGAAATCCACCGGGACCCAGTACTTC	TRBJ2-5	-	TRBD1	TRBV24-1
CASSLKMNTGELFF	TGCGCCAGCAGCCTAAAGATGAACACCGGGGAGCTGTTTTTT	TRBJ2-2	-	-	TRBV5-1
CASSLRDSEKANEQFF	TGTGCCAGCAGCTTAAGGGACAGTGAAAAGGCCAATGAGCAGTTCTTC	TRBJ2-1	-	TRBD1	TRBV11-1
CASSLGETQYF	TGTGCCAGCAGTTTGGGTGAGACCCAGTACTTC	TRBJ2-5	few	-	TRBV27
CASSRRQHTGELFF	TGTGCCAGTAGTCGACGACAGCACACCGGGGAGCTGTTTTTT	TRBJ2-2	-	-	TRBV19
CASSSRTGGTDTQYF	TGTGCCAGCAGCTCTCGGACAGGGGGCACAGATACGCAGTATTTT	TRBJ2-3	-	TRBD1	TRBV2
CATSDPGQEFYGYTF	TGTGCCACCAGTGATCCCGGACAGGAATTCTATGGCTACACCTTC	TRBJ1-2	-	TRBD1	TRBV24-1
CASSQPIAGLSPLHF	TGCGCCAGCAGCCAACCGATAGCGGGGCTTTCACCCCTCCACTTT	TRBJ1-6	once	-	TRBV4-1
CASSWARPISSETQYF	TGTGCCAGCAGCTGGGCGCGTCCCATTTCCTCTGAGACCCAGTACTTC	TRBJ2-5	-	-	TRBV3-1/TRBV3-2
CASSYSGANVLTF	TGCGCCAGCAGCTACTCTGGGGCCAACGTCCTGACTTTC	TRBJ2-6	-	-	TRBV5-1
CASTFDRVGQPQHF	TGTGCCAGCACCTTCGACAGGGTGGGTCAGCCCCAGCATTTT	TRBJ1-5	-	TRBD1	TRBV28
CASSFAGAGYGYTF	TGTGCCAGCAGCTTCGCAGGCGCGGGCTATGGCTACACCTTC	TRBJ1-2	-	-	TRBV5-4
CASSFEGTDTQYF	TGCGCCAGCAGCTTCGAAGGGACAGATACGCAGTATTTT	TRBJ2-3	-	-	TRBV5-1
CASSPDSGVYEAFF	TGCGCCAGCAGCCCGGACTCGGGGGTATACGAAGCTTTCTTT	TRBJ1-1	-	-	TRBV5-1
CASSQSGTSCSSTDTQYF	TGTGCCAGCTCCCAGAGTGGCACTAGCTGTTCTAGCACAGATACGCAGTATTTT	TRBJ2-3	-	-	TRBV21-1
CASSQGLEQFF	TGCGCCAGCAGCCAAGGACTCGAGCAGTTCTTC	TRBJ2-1	-	-	TRBV4-3
CASSPLGFTDTQYF	TGTGCCAGCAGCCCACTGGGCTTCACAGATACGCAGTATTTT	TRBJ2-3	-	-	TRBV11-3
CASSKSVAGEGGEQFF	TGCGCCAGCAGCAAGTCGGTAGCGGGAGAAGGAGGTGAGCAGTTCTTC	TRBJ2-1	once	TRBD2	TRBV5-1
CASSRRGFATNEKLFF	TGTGCCAGCAGCCGCCGTGGGTTTGCAACTAATGAAAAACTGTTTTTT	TRBJ1-4	-	-	TRBV14
CASSRGQGYEQYF	TGTGCCAGCAGTAGGGGGCAGGGTTACGAGCAGTACTTC	TRBJ2-7	-	TRBD1	TRBV5-6
CASSFRAMNTEAFF	TGCGCCAGCAGCTTCAGGGCGATGAACACTGAAGCTTTCTTT	TRBJ1-1	-	-	TRBV5-1
CASSPGRETQYF	TGTGCCAGCAGCCCCGGGCGAGAGACCCAGTACTTC	TRBJ2-5	-	-	TRBV7-8
CSGRFSGANVLTF	TGCAGCGGCAGGTTCTCTGGGGCCAACGTCCTGACTTTC	TRBJ2-6	-	-	TRBV29-1
CASSRQGTGNTIYF	TGTGCCAGCAGCCGACAGGGGACCGGAAACACCATATATTTT	TRBJ1-3	-	TRBD1	TRBV6-5
CASSLGLGGGQPQHF	TGTGCCAGCAGCTTAGGATTGGGTGGTGGGCAGCCCCAGCATTTT	TRBJ1-5	-	-	TRBV7-6
CASSPLGDRDTQYF	TGTGCCAGCTCACCACTCGGGGACCGCGATACGCAGTATTTT	TRBJ2-3	-	-	TRBV18
CASTGGDVDTGELFF	TGTGCCAGCACGGGAGGGGATGTGGACACCGGGGAGCTGTTTTTT	TRBJ2-2	-	TRBD2	TRBV2
CASSSDLIINSYEQYF	TGTGCCAGCAGCTCGGACCTCATAATAAACTCCTACGAGCAGTACTTC	TRBJ2-7	-	-	TRBV5-6
CASSEGSGWTYNEQFF	TGTGCCAGCAGTGAAGGGTCAGGGTGGACCTACAATGAGCAGTTCTTC	TRBJ2-1	-	-	TRBV25-1
CASSDPHRATGELFF	TGTGCCAGCAGTGACCCCCACCGTGCCACCGGGGAGCTGTTTTTT	TRBJ2-2	once	-	TRBV25-1
CASSKGIGTGHNEQFF	TGTGCCAGCAGCAAGGGGATAGGGACAGGTCACAATGAGCAGTTCTTC	TRBJ2-1	once	TRBD1	TRBV7-8
CASRRSTDTQYF	TGTGCCAGTCGGCGTAGCACAGATACGCAGTATTTT	TRBJ2-3	-	-	TRBV12-3/TRBV12-4
CASSTGLATYNEQFF	TGTGCCAGCAGCACGGGACTAGCGACCTACAATGAGCAGTTCTTC	TRBJ2-1	-	TRBD2	TRBV7-2
CASSLGSPHTDTQYF	TGTGCCAGCAGCTTAGGGAGTCCCCACACAGATACGCAGTATTTT	TRBJ2-3	-	-	TRBV7-3
CASSSSRQGASGELFF	TGCGCCAGCAGCTCCTCGCGACAGGGGGCATCCGGGGAGCTGTTTTTT	TRBJ2-2	-	TRBD1	TRBV5-1
CATSLAEPYEQYF	TGTGCCACCTCACTCGCAGAACCCTACGAGCAGTACTTC	TRBJ2-7	-	-	TRBV6-4
CASSEQNTEAFF	TGTGCCAGCAGTGAGCAGAACACTGAAGCTTTCTTT	TRBJ1-1	-	-	TRBV25-1
CASSRGETQYF	TGTGCCAGCAGTAGGGGGGAGACCCAGTACTTC	TRBJ2-5	-	-	TRBV6-2/TRBV6-3
CASSAESDLSPTF	TGTGCCAGCAGTGCCGAAAGTGACCTTAGCCCCACCTTC	TRBJ1-2	-	-	TRBV2
CASSQAGFYNNEQFF	TGCGCCAGCAGCCAAGCGGGATTCTACAATAATGAGCAGTTCTTC	TRBJ2-1	-	-	TRBV4-3
CASSYSAISYNEQFF	TGTGCCAGCAGCTATAGCGCCATCTCCTACAATGAGCAGTTCTTC	TRBJ2-1	-	-	TRBV7-2
CASSFTGDGGYTF	TGTGCCAGCAGCTTTACAGGGGACGGAGGCTACACCTTC	TRBJ1-2	-	TRBD1	TRBV7-9
CASSRWTGRDNSPLHF	TGTGCCAGCAGTCGTTGGACAGGGAGGGATAATTCACCCCTCCACTTT	TRBJ1-6	few	TRBD1	TRBV3-1/TRBV3-2
CASSSITGGNTEAFF	TGCGCCAGCAGCTCAATAACAGGGGGGAACACTGAAGCTTTCTTT	TRBJ1-1	once	TRBD1	TRBV5-1
CASSLDRNTDTQYF	TGTGCCAGCAGCTTAGACAGAAACACAGATACGCAGTATTTT	TRBJ2-3	-	-	TRBV13
CASSRQFVDTEAFF	TGTGCCAGCAGTAGACAGTTCGTGGACACTGAAGCTTTCTTT	TRBJ1-1	-	-	TRBV6-2/TRBV6-3
CATSTPGTSSVTQYF	TGTGCCACCAGCACACCCGGGACCTCCTCCGTCACCCAGTACTTC	TRBJ2-5	-	-	TRBV15